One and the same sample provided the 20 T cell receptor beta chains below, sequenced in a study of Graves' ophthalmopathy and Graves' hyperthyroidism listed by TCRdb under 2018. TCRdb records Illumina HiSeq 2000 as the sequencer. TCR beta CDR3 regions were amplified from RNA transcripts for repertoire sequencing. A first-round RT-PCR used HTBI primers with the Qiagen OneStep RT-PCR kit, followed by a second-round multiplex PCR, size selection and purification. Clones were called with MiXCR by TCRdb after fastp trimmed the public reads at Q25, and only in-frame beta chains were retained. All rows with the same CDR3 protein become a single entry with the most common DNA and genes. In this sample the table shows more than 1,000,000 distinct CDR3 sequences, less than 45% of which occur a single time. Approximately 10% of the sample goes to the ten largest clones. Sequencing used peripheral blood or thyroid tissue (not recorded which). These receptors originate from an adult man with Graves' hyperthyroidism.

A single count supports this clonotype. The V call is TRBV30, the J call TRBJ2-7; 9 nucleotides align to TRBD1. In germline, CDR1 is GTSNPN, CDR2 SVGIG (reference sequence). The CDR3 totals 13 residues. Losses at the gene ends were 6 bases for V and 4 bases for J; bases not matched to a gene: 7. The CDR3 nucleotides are TGTGCCTGTGGGACAGGGATAATTTACGAGCAGTACTTC. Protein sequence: CACGTGIIYEQYF.

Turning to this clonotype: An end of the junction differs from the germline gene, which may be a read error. The CDR3, as DNA: TGTGCCATCAGTCAATCACGGACAGGGGACCCCAACGAGCAGTACTTC. Translation: CAISQSRTGDPNEQYF. The V gene is TRBV6-5, the J gene TRBJ2-7; 9 bases agree with TRBD1. Germline assignment: CDR1 MNHEY and CDR2 SVGAGI. The CDR3 contains 16 residues.

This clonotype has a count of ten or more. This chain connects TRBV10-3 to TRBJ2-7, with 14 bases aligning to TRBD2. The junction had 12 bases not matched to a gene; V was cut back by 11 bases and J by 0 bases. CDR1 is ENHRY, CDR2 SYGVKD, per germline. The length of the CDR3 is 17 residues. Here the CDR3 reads CASRSGTSGSSSYEQYF. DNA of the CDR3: TGTGCCTCCAGAAGTGGGACTAGCGGGAGTAGCTCCTACGAGCAGTACTTC.

CDR3 in amino acids: CASSTGRGSNQPQHF. The CDR3 DNA is TGTGCCAGCAGTACCGGGCGGGGTAGCAATCAGCCCCAGCATTTT. The chain uses TRBV6-6 and TRBJ1-5; D not resolved. The CDR3 has 15 residues. Germline V CDR1 and CDR2: MNHNY, SVGAGI (reference sequence). Trimming left V 5 bases short and J 0 bases short, with 11 bases between.

The CDR3 coding sequence is TGTGCCAGCAGCTATAGCGGGGGCTTAGGTGAGCAGTTCTTC. It specifies CASSYSGGLGEQFF. V is TRBV7-9 and J is TRBJ2-5; 9 nucleotides match TRBD2. The DNA end lines up better with TRBJ2-1; the J call may be wrong. Germline CDR1 reads SEHNR; CDR2 reads FQNEAQ (reference sequence). There are 14 residues in the CDR3.

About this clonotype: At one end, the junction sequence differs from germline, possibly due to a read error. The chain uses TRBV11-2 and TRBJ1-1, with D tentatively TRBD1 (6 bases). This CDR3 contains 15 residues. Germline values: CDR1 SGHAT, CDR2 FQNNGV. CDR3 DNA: TGTGCCAGTAACCAGAAGACAGGCTCGAACACTGAAGCGTTCTTT. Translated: CASNQKTGSNTEAFF.

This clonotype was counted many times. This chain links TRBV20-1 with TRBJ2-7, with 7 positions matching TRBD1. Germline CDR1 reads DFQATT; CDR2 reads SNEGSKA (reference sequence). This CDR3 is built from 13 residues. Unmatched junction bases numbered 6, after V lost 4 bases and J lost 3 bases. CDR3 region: CSATGQASYEQYF. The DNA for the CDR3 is TGCAGTGCTACTGGACAGGCAAGCTACGAGCAGTACTTC.

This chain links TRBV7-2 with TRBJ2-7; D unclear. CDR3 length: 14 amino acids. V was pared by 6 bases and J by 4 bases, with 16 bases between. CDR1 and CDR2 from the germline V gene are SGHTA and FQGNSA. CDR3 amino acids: CASSLSWHEYEQYF. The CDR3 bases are TGTGCCAGCAGTCTTTCATGGCATGAATACGAGCAGTACTTC.

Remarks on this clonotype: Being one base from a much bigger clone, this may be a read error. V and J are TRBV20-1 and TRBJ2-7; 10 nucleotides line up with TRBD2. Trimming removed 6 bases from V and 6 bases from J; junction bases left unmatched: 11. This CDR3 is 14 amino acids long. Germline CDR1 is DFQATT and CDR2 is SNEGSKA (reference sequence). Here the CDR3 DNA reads TGCAGTGCCGAATCGGGACTAGCGAGGGGCGAGCAGTACTTC. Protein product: CSAESGLARGEQYF.

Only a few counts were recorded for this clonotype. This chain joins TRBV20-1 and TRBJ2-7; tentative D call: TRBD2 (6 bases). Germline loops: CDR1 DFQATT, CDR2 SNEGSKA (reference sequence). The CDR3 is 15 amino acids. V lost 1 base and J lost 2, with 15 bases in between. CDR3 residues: CSARGLGDLTYEQYF. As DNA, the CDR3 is TGCAGTGCTAGAGGTCTTGGGGACTTAACCTACGAGCAGTACTTC.

The chain's CDR3 is CSARGGQGTGWQPQHF. In DNA form, the CDR3 reads TGCAGTGCTAGAGGGGGACAGGGGACAGGTTGGCAGCCCCAGCATTTT. The chain combines TRBV20-1 with TRBJ1-5, with 10 nucleotides matching TRBD1. V shed 1 base, J shed 7 bases, and the junction held 10 bases outside the gene matches. Germline V gene lookup returns CDR1 DFQATT and CDR2 SNEGSKA (reference sequence). The CDR3 is 16 residues long.

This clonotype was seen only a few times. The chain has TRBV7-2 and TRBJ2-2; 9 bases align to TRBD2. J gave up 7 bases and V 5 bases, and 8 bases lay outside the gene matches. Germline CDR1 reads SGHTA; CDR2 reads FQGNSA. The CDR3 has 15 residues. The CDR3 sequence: CASSRWAGGVGELFF. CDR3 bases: TGTGCCAGCAGCCGTTGGGCGGGAGGGGTCGGGGAGCTGTTTTTT.

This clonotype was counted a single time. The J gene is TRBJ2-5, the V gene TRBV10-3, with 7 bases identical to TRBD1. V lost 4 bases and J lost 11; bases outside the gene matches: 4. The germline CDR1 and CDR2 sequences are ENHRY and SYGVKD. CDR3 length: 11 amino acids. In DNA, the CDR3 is TGTGCCATCAGTGGGGGACAGTCTCAGTACTTC. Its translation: CAISGGQSQYF.

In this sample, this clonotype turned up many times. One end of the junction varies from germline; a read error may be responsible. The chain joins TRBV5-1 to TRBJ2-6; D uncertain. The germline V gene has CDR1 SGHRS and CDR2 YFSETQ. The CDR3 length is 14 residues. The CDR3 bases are TGTGCCAGCAGCCTAGTCTCTGGGGCCAACGTCCTGACTTTC. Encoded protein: CASSLVSGANVLTF.

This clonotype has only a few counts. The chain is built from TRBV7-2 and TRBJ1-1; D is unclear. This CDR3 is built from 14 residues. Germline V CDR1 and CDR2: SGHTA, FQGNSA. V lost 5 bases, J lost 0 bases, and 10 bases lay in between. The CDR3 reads CASSPHSMNTEAFF. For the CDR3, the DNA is TGTGCCAGCAGCCCTCATTCAATGAACACTGAAGCTTTCTTT.

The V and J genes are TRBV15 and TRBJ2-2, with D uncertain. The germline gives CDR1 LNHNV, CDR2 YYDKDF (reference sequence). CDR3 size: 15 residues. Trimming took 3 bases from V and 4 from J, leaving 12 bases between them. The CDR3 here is CATSSALPGTGELFF. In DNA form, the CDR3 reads TGTGCCACCAGCAGTGCTTTGCCGGGCACCGGGGAGCTGTTTTTT.

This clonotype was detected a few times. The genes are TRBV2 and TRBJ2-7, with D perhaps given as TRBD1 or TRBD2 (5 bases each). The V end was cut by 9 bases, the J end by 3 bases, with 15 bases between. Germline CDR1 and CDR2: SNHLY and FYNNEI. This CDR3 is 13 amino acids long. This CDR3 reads CASTGTYHYEQYF. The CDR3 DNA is TGTGCCAGTACCGGGACGTACCACTACGAGCAGTACTTC.

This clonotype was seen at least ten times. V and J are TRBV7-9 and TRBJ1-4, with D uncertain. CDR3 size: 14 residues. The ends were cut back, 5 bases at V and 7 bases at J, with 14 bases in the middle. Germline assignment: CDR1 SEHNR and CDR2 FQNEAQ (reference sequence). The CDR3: CASSPPNRTEKLFF. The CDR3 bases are TGTGCCAGCAGCCCCCCAAATCGTACTGAAAAACTGTTTTTT.

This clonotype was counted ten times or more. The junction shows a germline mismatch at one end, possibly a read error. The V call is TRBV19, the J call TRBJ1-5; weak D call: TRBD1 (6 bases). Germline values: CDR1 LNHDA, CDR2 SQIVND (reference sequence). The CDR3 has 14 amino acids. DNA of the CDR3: TGTGCCAGTAGTACCCCCGGCCTAGGACAGCCCCAGCTTTTT. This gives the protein CASSTPGLGQPQLF.

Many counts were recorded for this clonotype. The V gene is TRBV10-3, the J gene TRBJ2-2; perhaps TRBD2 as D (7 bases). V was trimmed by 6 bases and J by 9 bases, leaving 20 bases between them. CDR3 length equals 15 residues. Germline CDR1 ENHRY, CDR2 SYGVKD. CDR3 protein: CAIREGGGPEWELFF. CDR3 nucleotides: TGTGCCATCAGGGAAGGCGGGGGCCCCGAATGGGAGCTGTTTTTT.